What follows are 25 T cell receptor beta chains derived from one specimen sequenced in a study of identical twins. TCRdb reprocessed the 5' RACE reads via MiXCR and lists one record per CDR3 protein. The sample shows around 530,000 distinct CDR3 sequences, over 12% of them seen only once. The data were also submitted as part of a second study, on yellow fever vaccine responses in identical twins.

Specimen: CD4+ T cells sorted from blood. All receptors derive from a woman aged 18-29 years in good health.

The table lists this clonotype with a few counts. This chain joins TRBV18 and TRBJ2-3, with 14 bases fitting TRBD2. With 0 bases clipped from V and 3 bases from J, the junction kept 5 bases outside the gene matches. Germline CDR1 reads KGHSH; CDR2 reads LQKENI. The CDR3 is 18 residues long. DNA of the CDR3: TGTGCCAGCTCACCACCCGGGACTAGCGGGAGTTGGACAGATACGCAGTATTTT. This gives the protein CASSPPGTSGSWTDTQYF.

This clonotype was observed at least ten times. The CDR3 loop reads CASRREDGFYGYTF. The CDR3 DNA reads TGTGCCAGCAGGAGGGAGGACGGCTTCTATGGCTACACCTTC. V is TRBV12-3 or TRBV12-4 and J is TRBJ1-2; no clear D gene. The CDR3 length is 14 residues. V was pared by 6 bases and J by 4 bases, with 15 bases between.

This chain connects TRBV12-3 or TRBV12-4 to TRBJ1-2; 8 bases are shared with TRBD1. The CDR3 has 15 residues. The ends lost 6 bases at V and 4 bases at J; junction bases unmatched: 10. CDR3 residues: CASSRGAGGFYGYTF. DNA for the CDR3: TGTGCCAGCAGCCGCGGGGCAGGGGGCTTCTATGGCTACACCTTC.

This clonotype was found a few times. This chain connects TRBV10-3 to TRBJ2-2; D is perhaps TRBD2 (5 bases). CDR3 length equals 15 residues. Germline CDR1 is ENHRY and CDR2 is SYGVKD. V shed 5 bases and J shed 1 base, with 11 bases lying between them. The CDR3 DNA is TGTGCCATCAGTCGAGCGGACGGGAACACCGGGGAGCTGTTTTTT. Encoded protein: CAISRADGNTGELFF.

This clonotype was observed a few times. This chain uses TRBV6-2 or TRBV6-3 with TRBJ2-7; D unresolved. Germline V gene lookup returns CDR1 MNHEY and CDR2 SVGEGT. The ends were cut back, 3 bases at V and 1 base at J, with 7 bases in the middle. CDR3 length: 13 amino acids. CDR3 loop: CASSYAQSYEQYV. CDR3 sequence (DNA): TGTGCCAGCAGTTATGCCCAGTCCTACGAGCAGTACGTC.

This clonotype was picked up a small number of times. V and J are TRBV28 and TRBJ1-4; D perhaps matches TRBD1 (6 bases). This CDR3 has 14 amino acids. The germline V gene encodes CDR1 MDHEN and CDR2 SYDVKM. Trimming left V 11 bases short and J 3 bases short, with 16 bases between. CDR3 sequence reads: CASQGGSPNEKLFF. CDR3 coding DNA: TGTGCCTCACAAGGGGGGTCCCCTAATGAAAAACTGTTTTTT.

There are a few counts of this clonotype. The chain uses TRBV11-3 and TRBJ2-7; D assignment may be TRBD1 or TRBD2 (5 bases each). CDR3 length: 14 residues. Germline CDR1 is SGHNT and CDR2 is YENEEA. The V and J ends lost 1 base and 3 bases respectively, with 10 bases between them. CDR3 in amino acids: CASSLGGPFYEQYF. As DNA, the CDR3 is TGTGCCAGCAGCTTAGGGGGACCATTCTACGAGCAGTACTTC.

Worth noting for this clonotype: The junction shows a germline mismatch at one end, possibly a read error. The chain uses TRBV7-2 and TRBJ1-1; D is unresolved. Germline values: CDR1 SGHTA, CDR2 FQGNSA. The CDR3 has 14 amino acids. The CDR3 region is CASSLGTRRTEASF. DNA for the CDR3: TGTGCCAGCAGCTTAGGTACAAGGCGGACTGAAGCTTCCTTT.

This clonotype was picked up a small number of times. This chain uses TRBV12-3 or TRBV12-4 with TRBJ2-2; D is unresolved. Trimming left V 5 bases short and J 6 bases short, with 19 bases between. This CDR3 spans 16 amino acids. The CDR3 nucleotides read TGTGCCAGCAGTCCCCCTTCGGGCTCGGTCTCCGGGGAGCTGTTTTTT. Protein sequence: CASSPPSGSVSGELFF.

This sequence joins TRBV29-1 and TRBJ2-1, with TRBD2 as a possible D gene (5 bases). The CDR3 loop spans 16 amino acids. CDR1 SQVTM and CDR2 ANQGSEA come from the germline V gene. Trimming removed 5 bases at V and 5 bases at J, with 22 bases between. CDR3 protein: CSVRASWWELNNEQFF. The CDR3 bases are TGCAGCGTTAGAGCTAGCTGGTGGGAATTGAACAATGAGCAGTTCTTC.

The chain carries TRBV2 and TRBJ2-5; TRBD1 is a possible D gene (8 bases). The CDR3 has 15 residues. Germline V gene data show CDR1 as SNHLY and CDR2 as FYNNEI. Trimming took 7 bases from V and 4 from J, leaving 19 bases between them. CDR3 loop: CASKPDRGGGETQYF. The CDR3 DNA reads TGTGCCAGCAAACCAGACAGGGGCGGGGGAGAGACCCAGTACTTC.

The chain carries TRBV5-1 and TRBJ1-1; perhaps TRBD1 as D (5 bases). Trimming left V 2 bases short and J 1 base short, with 9 bases between. CDR1 is SGHRS and CDR2 is YFSETQ in the germline V gene. The CDR3 loop spans 14 amino acids. DNA of the CDR3: TGCGCCAGCAGCTTCAGGGAACAGAACACTGAAGCTTTCTTT. Translation gives CASSFREQNTEAFF. Complete variable domain (other parts from reference TRBV5-1 and TRBJ1-1): KAGVTQTPRYLIKTRGQQVTLSCSPISGHRSVSWYQQTPGQGLQFLFEYFSETQRNKGNFPGRFSGRQFSNSRSEMNVSTLELGDSALYLCASSFREQNTEAFFGQGTRLTVV.

This chain links TRBV7-2 with TRBJ2-7, with 8 bases fitting TRBD2. This CDR3 has 15 amino acids. Germline-derived CDR1 and CDR2 are SGHTA and FQGNSA. V lost 3 bases, J lost 0 bases, and 4 bases stayed unmatched. The CDR3 DNA reads TGTGCCAGCAGCTTGGTAGCGGGGAGCTCCTACGAGCAGTACGTC. Its protein product is CASSLVAGSSYEQYV.

The chain employs TRBV7-9 and TRBJ2-7, with TRBD1 identical over 7 bases. Per the germline V gene, CDR1 is SEHNR and CDR2 is FQNEAQ (reference sequence). With 3 bases clipped from V and 0 bases from J, the junction kept 5 bases outside the gene matches. The CDR3 is 15 amino acids. CDR3 loop: CASSLGQTISYEQYF. CDR3 coding DNA: TGTGCCAGCAGCTTGGGACAGACTATCTCCTACGAGCAGTACTTC.

This chain uses TRBV6-1 with TRBJ2-7, with 8 bases aligning to TRBD2. Losses at the gene ends were 6 bases for V and 6 bases for J; bases not matched to a gene: 19. CDR1 and CDR2 (germline): MNHNS, SASEGT. The CDR3 loop spans 17 amino acids. CDR3 sequence (DNA): TGTGCCAGCAGCCCTAAAGGACGGACCAGCGGGAGAGGCGAGCAGTACTTC. Amino acids: CASSPKGRTSGRGEQYF.

The V gene is TRBV2, the J gene TRBJ1-2; 9 bases are a match to TRBD1. The V gene's germline CDR1 is SNHLY and CDR2 FYNNEI. The CDR3 extends over 13 amino acids. V trimming: 6 bases; J trimming: 6 bases; junction bases outside the gene matches: 5. The CDR3 sequence is CASRGQGWDGYTF. CDR3 in DNA: TGTGCCAGCAGGGGACAGGGCTGGGATGGCTACACCTTC.

In this sample, this clonotype turned up a few times. This chain joins TRBV10-3 and TRBJ2-1; 13 bases are shared with TRBD2. The CDR3 has 14 residues. CDR1 is ENHRY, CDR2 SYGVKD, per germline. Losses at the gene ends were 5 bases for V and 7 bases for J; bases not matched to a gene: 2. The CDR3 sequence is CAISPGLAGNEQFF. The CDR3 DNA reads TGTGCCATCAGTCCGGGACTAGCGGGGAATGAGCAGTTCTTC.

This clonotype has at least ten counts. V is TRBV20-1 and J is TRBJ1-6, with a possible D match to TRBD1 (6 bases). The CDR3 spans 15 residues. CDR1 DFQATT and CDR2 SNEGSKA come from the germline V gene (reference sequence). The V end was cut by 0 bases, the J end by 8 bases, with 14 bases between. The CDR3 loop is CSARDGQYGHSPLHF. CDR3 nucleotides: TGCAGTGCTAGAGACGGACAGTACGGGCATTCACCCCTCCACTTT.

This clonotype was detected a few times. The chain joins TRBV11-1 to TRBJ1-2; 7 bases map to TRBD1. Germline V CDR1 and CDR2: SGHAT, FQDESV (reference sequence). The CDR3 is 15 amino acids. V lost 5 bases, J lost 6 bases, and 12 bases stayed unmatched. CDR3 protein: CASSRSSDRVNGYTF. CDR3 bases: TGTGCCAGCAGCCGCAGCTCCGACAGGGTAAATGGCTACACCTTC.

The chain links TRBV6-5 to TRBJ2-7; TRBD1 might be the D (5 bases). The CDR3 has 14 amino acids. Germline CDR1 is MNHEY and CDR2 is SVGAGI. Trimming took off 2 bases at V and 4 bases at J, with 12 bases between the two ends. Here the CDR3 DNA reads TGTGCCAGCAGTTACGGGGCCCATGCTTACGAGCAGTACGTC. Protein: CASSYGAHAYEQYV.

This clonotype has a handful of counts. This chain links TRBV14 with TRBJ1-2; D gene ambiguous. Germline V gives CDR1 SGHDN, CDR2 FVKESK. CDR3 length equals 13 residues. The V end lost 2 bases, the J end lost 4 bases, and 8 bases lay between the germline ends. CDR3 residues: CASSQRRAYGYTF. The CDR3, as DNA: TGTGCCAGCAGCCAACGGAGGGCCTATGGCTACACCTTC.

In DNA, the CDR3 is TGCGCCAGCAGCTTGGAAGGAGAGGGGCTGGGTTTCACAGATACGCAGTATTTT. It is translated as CASSLEGEGLGFTDTQYF. The rearrangement uses TRBV5-1 and TRBJ2-3; either TRBD1 or TRBD2 may supply D (5 bases each). CDR1 SGHRS and CDR2 YFSETQ come from the germline V gene. This CDR3 comprises 18 residues. The ends were cut back, 0 bases at V and 2 bases at J, with 19 bases in the middle.

The sample holds a few counts of this clonotype. V is TRBV6-1 and J is TRBJ1-1; 7 bases agree with TRBD1. The junction had 15 bases not matched to a gene; V was cut back by 5 bases and J by 6 bases. The CDR3 totals 16 residues. CDR1 and CDR2 from the germline V gene are MNHNS and SASEGT. The CDR3 here is CASSTADRLTRAEAFF. The CDR3 DNA sequence: TGTGCCAGCAGTACCGCGGACAGGCTCACGAGGGCTGAAGCTTTCTTT.

This clonotype came up many times. The V call is TRBV10-3, the J call TRBJ2-4, with 7 positions matching TRBD2. Germline-derived CDR1 and CDR2 are ENHRY and SYGVKD. Trimming at V came to 0 bases and at J to 3 bases, leaving 8 bases not matched to a gene. The CDR3 sequence is 17 residues long. The chain's CDR3 is CAISESKSGGGKNIQYF. CDR3 DNA: TGTGCCATCAGTGAGTCTAAGTCGGGAGGAGGCAAAAACATTCAGTACTTC.

V is TRBV7-9 and J is TRBJ2-1, with D uncertain. The ends were cut back, 7 bases at V and 5 bases at J, with 21 bases in the middle. This CDR3 is 16 amino acids long. Germline V gene lookup returns CDR1 SEHNR and CDR2 FQNEAQ (reference sequence). The CDR3 protein is CASTPGHIVRDNEQFF. The DNA for the CDR3 is TGTGCCAGCACCCCGGGCCATATCGTCCGGGACAATGAGCAGTTCTTC.